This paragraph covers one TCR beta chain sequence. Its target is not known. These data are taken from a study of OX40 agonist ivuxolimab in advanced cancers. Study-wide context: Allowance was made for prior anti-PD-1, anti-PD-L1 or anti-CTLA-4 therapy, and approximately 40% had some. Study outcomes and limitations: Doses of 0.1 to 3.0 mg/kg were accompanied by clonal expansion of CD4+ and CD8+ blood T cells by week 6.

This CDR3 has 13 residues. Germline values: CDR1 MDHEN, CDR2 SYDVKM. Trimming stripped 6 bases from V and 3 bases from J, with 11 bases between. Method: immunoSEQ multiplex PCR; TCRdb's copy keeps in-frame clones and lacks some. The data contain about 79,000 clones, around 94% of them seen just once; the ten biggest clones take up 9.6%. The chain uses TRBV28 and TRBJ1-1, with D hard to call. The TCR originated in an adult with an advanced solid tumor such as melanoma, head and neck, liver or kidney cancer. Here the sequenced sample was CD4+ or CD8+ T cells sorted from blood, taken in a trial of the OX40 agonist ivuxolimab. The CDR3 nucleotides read TGTGCCAGCAGGGGAGGACTCTACACTGAAGCTTTCTTT. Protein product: CASRGGLYTEAFF.